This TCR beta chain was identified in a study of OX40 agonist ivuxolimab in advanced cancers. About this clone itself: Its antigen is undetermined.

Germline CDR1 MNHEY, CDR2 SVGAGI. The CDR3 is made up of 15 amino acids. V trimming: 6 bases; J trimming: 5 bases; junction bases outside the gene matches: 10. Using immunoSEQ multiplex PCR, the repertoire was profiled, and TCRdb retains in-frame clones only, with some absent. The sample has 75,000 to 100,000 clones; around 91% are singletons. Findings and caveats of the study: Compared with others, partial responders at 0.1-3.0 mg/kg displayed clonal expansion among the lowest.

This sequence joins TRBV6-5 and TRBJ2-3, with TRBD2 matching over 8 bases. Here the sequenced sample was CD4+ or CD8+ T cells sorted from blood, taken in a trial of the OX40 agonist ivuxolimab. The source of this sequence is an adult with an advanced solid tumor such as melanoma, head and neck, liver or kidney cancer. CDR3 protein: CASSRFGLARDTQYF. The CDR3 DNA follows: TGTGCCAGCAGCCGCTTCGGACTAGCCCGAGATACGCAGTATTTT.